A single sample gave rise to the 29 T cell receptor beta chains below, sequenced in a study of shared clonotypes between healthy human individuals. Produced via immunoSEQ multiplex PCR; TCRdb's table is partial and in-frame only. The sample consists of a few million clones, roughly 92% of them appearing once. The material sequenced was naive CD4+ T cells sorted from blood. Described subset: CD45RA+ positively selected. These TCRs come from a man between 18 and 29 years old in good health.

This clone was seen only a few times. The sample carries other DNA sequences with the same CDR3. The rearrangement uses TRBV19 and TRBJ1-5, with 7 bases aligning to TRBD1. CDR3 length: 13 residues. CDR1 and CDR2 (germline): LNHDA, SQIVND (reference sequence). V lost 5 bases to trimming and J lost 7 bases; unmatched junction nucleotides: 5. The CDR3 region is CASSGTGVQPQHF. The CDR3 bases are TGTGCCAGTAGTGGAACAGGGGTCCAGCCCCAGCATTTT.

A note on this clone: Other DNA sequences in this specimen translate into the identical CDR3. DNA for the CDR3: TGTGCCATCAGTGAGGACAGGGGGAATACTGAAGCTTTCTTT. It is translated as CAISEDRGNTEAFF. V usage is TRBV10-3 and J usage is TRBJ1-1; 9 positions agree with TRBD1. After removal of 2 bases from V and 5 bases from J, the junction contained 3 bases not matched to a gene. CDR3 size: 14 residues. Germline CDR1 ENHRY, CDR2 SYGVKD.

The chain couples TRBV5-3 to TRBJ2-6; 8 positions agree with TRBD1. TRBV5-3 is annotated as an ORF whose role is uncertain. After removal of 3 bases from V and 1 base from J, the junction contained 15 bases not matched to a gene. The CDR3 runs 20 residues. The CDR3 is CARSYTNRQGIISGANVLTF. The CDR3 DNA reads as TGTGCCAGAAGCTATACCAACCGACAGGGGATTATTTCTGGGGCCAACGTCCTGACTTTC.

CDR3 nucleotide sequence: TGTGCCAGCAGCCGACAGCCTACGAACACCGGGGAGCTGTTTTTT. It codes for CASSRQPTNTGELFF. The chain links TRBV2 to TRBJ2-2; D perhaps matches TRBD1 (5 bases). The ends were cut back, 6 bases at V and 0 bases at J, with 11 bases in the middle. From germline, CDR1 is SNHLY and CDR2 FYNNEI. There are 15 residues in the CDR3.

This rearrangement joins TRBV5-4 to TRBJ2-7; D not resolved. The V end lost 4 bases, the J end lost 3 bases, and 20 bases lay between the germline ends. CDR1 and CDR2 (germline): SGHNT, YYREEE (reference sequence). This CDR3 has 16 residues. CDR3 residues: CASSLATGSGLYEQYF. CDR3 DNA sequence: TGTGCCAGCAGCCTTGCTACCGGGTCCGGCCTCTACGAGCAGTACTTC.

This clone was counted a few times. At one of its ends the junction is not consistent with the germline gene, which may arise from a read error. The chain combines TRBV27 with TRBJ2-7; the D gene is possibly TRBD2 (5 bases). The V gene's germline CDR1 is MNHEY and CDR2 SMNVEV (reference sequence). The CDR3 loop spans 10 amino acids. Written as DNA, the CDR3 is TGTGCCAGGCCCCCCCCGTCGGGGAACTTC. Its protein is CARPPPSGNF.

V is TRBV18 and J is TRBJ1-3; D possibly corresponds to TRBD1 (5 bases). V was shortened by 5 bases and J by 4 bases, with 12 bases between the two germline ends. This CDR3 contains 14 residues. Germline CDR1 is KGHSH and CDR2 is LQKENI. The CDR3 region has the DNA TGTGCCAGCTCAACTCGAGGGGACGGAAACACCATATATTTT. Its protein product is CASSTRGDGNTIYF.

This clone was found once. The V gene is TRBV2, the J gene TRBJ1-2; no clear D. V was trimmed by 10 bases and J by 6 bases, leaving 21 bases between them. Germline lookup yields CDR1 SNHLY and CDR2 FYNNEI. The CDR3 runs 14 residues. The CDR3 DNA reads TGTGCCACCAGAAGTTGGACCGCGCAGGATGGCTACACCTTC. Translation gives CATRSWTAQDGYTF.

The chain has TRBV7-8 and TRBJ1-1; a possible D gene is TRBD1 (5 bases). CDR1 is SGHVS, CDR2 FQNEAQ, per germline. The CDR3 has 14 amino acids. The V end lost 1 base, the J end lost 4 bases, and 10 bases lay between the germline ends. CDR3 region: CASSLDGGSTEAFF. DNA for the CDR3: TGTGCCAGCAGCTTAGACGGGGGAAGCACTGAAGCTTTCTTT.

The rearrangement uses TRBV21-1 and TRBJ2-2; no DNA check was done on the table's D call, TRBD1. TRBV21-1 is tagged as a pseudogene. CDR3 length: 16 amino acids. This chain's CDR3 is CAGIKEDRGVEGELFF. In DNA form, the CDR3 reads TGTGCCGGCATCAAGGAGGACAGGGGTGTTGAGGGGGAGCTGTTTTTT.

This chain connects TRBV5-1 to TRBJ1-4, with 7 bases that match TRBD1. The CDR3 totals 16 residues. V gave up 3 bases and J gave up 3 bases; unmatched junction bases: 8. Germline loops: CDR1 SGHRS, CDR2 YFSETQ. The CDR3 spells CASSWGRDSSNEKLFF. The CDR3 DNA is TGCGCCAGCAGCTGGGGAAGGGACAGCTCTAATGAAAAACTGTTTTTT.

The V gene is TRBV6-5, the J gene TRBJ1-3; D is possibly TRBD1 (6 bases). The length of the CDR3 is 16 residues. CDR1 MNHEY and CDR2 SVGAGI come from the germline V gene. V lost 0 bases to trimming and J lost 2 bases, with 11 bases between them. As DNA, the CDR3 is TGTGCCAGCAGTTACTCGACGGCAGGGGCTGGAAACACCATATATTTT. Translated, it gives CASSYSTAGAGNTIYF.

V gene TRBV7-2 combines with J gene TRBJ1-1, with 10 bases lining up with TRBD1. Per germline, CDR1 SGHTA and CDR2 FQGNSA. The CDR3 contains 15 residues. V gave up 5 bases and J gave up 4 bases; unmatched junction bases: 7. This chain's CDR3 is CASSPRGTGVTEAFF. The CDR3 DNA reads as TGTGCCAGCAGCCCGCGTGGGACAGGGGTCACTGAAGCTTTCTTT.

The J gene is TRBJ2-3, the V gene TRBV6-1; TRBD2 agrees at 9 bases. Germline CDR1 and CDR2: MNHNS and SASEGT. The CDR3 totals 15 residues. The V gene end was trimmed by 6 bases and the J gene end by 8 bases; junction bases not matched to a gene: 12. The CDR3 is CASRDPGLAHLTQYF. The CDR3 DNA reads TGTGCCAGCAGGGACCCGGGACTAGCACACCTTACGCAGTATTTT.

This rearrangement joins TRBV14 to TRBJ2-5, with D hard to call. Trimming shortened V by 1 base and J by 0 bases, and 9 bases separated the two germline ends. Germline CDR1 reads SGHDN; CDR2 reads FVKESK. The CDR3 runs 15 residues. The chain's CDR3 is CASSQASWYQETQYF. CDR3 nucleotide sequence: TGTGCCAGCAGCCAAGCGTCTTGGTACCAAGAGACCCAGTACTTC.

The chain recombines TRBV10-1 with TRBJ2-5; 9 nucleotides agree with TRBD1. Per germline, CDR1 WNHNN and CDR2 SYGVQD (reference sequence). Trimming cost V 8 bases and J 5 bases; bases outside gene matches: 6. The CDR3 consists of 13 residues. The CDR3 DNA sequence: TGCGCCAGCTTTGACAGGGGGTCGGAGACCCAGTACTTC. Its protein is CASFDRGSETQYF.

V and J are TRBV4-1 and TRBJ1-1, with no clear D. Between the trimmed V and J ends, which lost 0 bases and 1 base, there was a span of 12 bases. CDR1 and CDR2 from the germline V gene are MGHRA and YSYEKL. The CDR3 is 16 amino acids. The CDR3 region has the DNA TGCGCCAGCAGCCAAGAGAAAGTCAAGGGGAACACTGAAGCTTTCTTT. Encoded protein: CASSQEKVKGNTEAFF.

This clone was detected only once. The V and J genes are TRBV29-1 and TRBJ2-5; D is ambiguous. The V end was cut by 5 bases, the J end by 5 bases, with 12 bases between. Germline CDR1 SQVTM, CDR2 ANQGSEA. This CDR3 is built from 12 residues. This chain's CDR3 is CSVLSRPETQYF. CDR3 coding DNA: TGCAGCGTTCTGTCCAGGCCCGAGACCCAGTACTTC. Full variable domain (missing parts from reference TRBV29-1 and TRBJ2-5): SAVISQKPSRDICQRGTSLTIQCQVDSQVTMMFWYRQQPGQSLTLIATANQGSEATYESGFVIDKFPISRPNLTFSTLTVSNMSPEDSSIYLCSVLSRPETQYFGPGTRLLVL.

This clone was seen once. The chain recombines TRBV29-1 with TRBJ2-1, with 8 bases fitting TRBD2. V lost 4 bases and J lost 6; bases outside the gene matches: 8. CDR3 size: 14 residues. Germline V gives CDR1 SQVTM, CDR2 ANQGSEA. The DNA for the CDR3 is TGCAGCGTTGCAGCGGGAGATGCATTCAATGAGCAGTTCTTC. This encodes CSVAAGDAFNEQFF.

Points on this clone: The same CDR3 also results from other DNA sequences found in this sample. In nucleotides, the CDR3 is TGCGCCAGCAGCTTGGGAGGGTCCGCAGAGACCCAGTACTTC. It encodes CASSLGGSAETQYF. The chain combines TRBV5-1 with TRBJ2-5; a weak D match, TRBD2 (5 bases). Trimming left V 0 bases short and J 4 bases short, with 10 bases between. Germline CDR1 reads SGHRS; CDR2 reads YFSETQ. This CDR3 has 14 amino acids.

The chain is built from TRBV18 and TRBJ1-1; 7 positions match TRBD1. V shed 5 bases and J 4 bases; nucleotides not matched to a gene: 7. CDR1 is KGHSH and CDR2 is LQKENI in the germline V gene. The CDR3 length is 14 residues. The CDR3 region is CASSATGAGTEAFF. The DNA for the CDR3 is TGTGCCAGCTCAGCTACAGGGGCGGGCACTGAAGCTTTCTTT.

V gene TRBV27 combines with J gene TRBJ1-5; D is unclear. CDR3 length: 16 amino acids. CDR1 MNHEY and CDR2 SMNVEV come from the germline V gene (reference sequence). V lost 5 bases and J 2 bases, leaving 16 bases between the germline ends. DNA of the CDR3: TGTGCCAGCAGTGCTATTTCTGATAGGGGCAATCAGCCCCAGCATTTT. As protein: CASSAISDRGNQPQHF.

This chain connects TRBV25-1 to TRBJ1-5; 8 bases fit TRBD1. The CDR3 loop spans 15 amino acids. Germline V CDR1 and CDR2: MGHDK, SYGVNS. After removal of 4 bases from V and 2 bases from J, the junction contained 4 bases not matched to a gene. The CDR3 region is CASSGQGFGNQPQHF. CDR3 sequence (DNA): TGTGCCAGCAGTGGACAGGGGTTTGGCAATCAGCCCCAGCATTTT.

The rearrangement joins TRBV7-9 to TRBJ1-2, with D possibly being TRBD1 (5 bases). CDR3 length equals 14 residues. CDR1 and CDR2 from the germline V gene are SEHNR and FQNEAQ (reference sequence). Trimming took off 7 bases at V and 8 bases at J, with 20 bases between the two ends. CDR3 loop: CASTPRQGPGGYTF. For the CDR3, the DNA is TGTGCCAGCACCCCCCGCCAGGGCCCGGGGGGCTACACCTTC.

The chain combines TRBV11-2 with TRBJ2-5, with D perhaps assigned TRBD1 or TRBD2 (7 bases each). V gave up 2 bases and J gave up 2 bases, with 12 bases separating them. Germline V gene sequence: CDR1 SGHAT, CDR2 FQNNGV. The CDR3 length is 15 residues. The CDR3 protein is CASSLQGGYQETQYF. The CDR3 coding sequence is TGTGCCAGCAGCTTACAGGGGGGGTATCAAGAGACCCAGTACTTC.

The rearrangement links TRBV7-9 to TRBJ1-3; D possibly corresponds to TRBD1 (5 bases). V gave up 4 bases and J gave up 1 base, with 17 bases separating them. This CDR3 has 17 residues. Germline CDR1 reads SEHNR; CDR2 reads FQNEAQ (reference sequence). The CDR3 here is CASSSARGPESGNTIYF. CDR3 nucleotide sequence: TGTGCCAGCAGCTCAGCAAGGGGCCCGGAATCTGGAAACACCATATATTTT.

The rearrangement links TRBV30 to TRBJ1-4, with D maybe TRBD1 (5 bases). Between the trimmed V and J ends, which lost 8 bases and 6 bases, there was a span of 28 bases. Germline V gene sequence: CDR1 GTSNPN, CDR2 SVGIG (reference sequence). The CDR3 runs 17 residues. Here the CDR3 reads CASPQSDNRRGDEKLFF. CDR3 sequence (DNA): TGTGCCAGCCCACAGTCCGATAACAGGCGCGGGGATGAAAAACTGTTTTTT.

The V call is TRBV29-1, the J call TRBJ2-2, with D perhaps given as TRBD1 or TRBD2 (5 bases each). The ends were cut back, 3 bases at V and 3 bases at J, with 14 bases in the middle. This CDR3 region has 15 residues. In germline, CDR1 is SQVTM, CDR2 ANQGSEA. Written as DNA, the CDR3 is TGCAGCGTTGAGGGGACCCCTTCGGACACCGGGGAGCTGTTTTTT. Amino acids: CSVEGTPSDTGELFF.

This clone was counted once. The V call is TRBV30, the J call TRBJ2-3; 14 bases are a match to TRBD2. Looked up from germline, CDR1 is GTSNPN and CDR2 is SVGIG (reference sequence). This CDR3 region has 15 residues. Trimming removed 4 bases from V and 3 bases from J; junction bases left unmatched: 3. CDR3 nucleotide sequence: TGTGCCTGGAAGCGACTAGCGGGAGGGACAGATACGCAGTATTTT. This translates into CAWKRLAGGTDTQYF.